What follows are 14 T cell receptor beta chains derived from one specimen sequenced in a study of blood T cell repertoires in COVID-19. The method was immunoSEQ multiplex PCR; TCRdb's version includes in-frame clones alone and lacks a portion of them. Of tens of thousands of clones listed, around four fifths are singletons. Sequencing input: peripheral blood. These receptors originate from a man aged 80 or over with acute or convalescent COVID-19.

The chain couples TRBV19 to TRBJ1-4; the D gene is possibly TRBD1 (5 bases). The CDR3 is 17 residues long. Germline V CDR1 and CDR2: LNHDA, SQIVND (reference sequence). The ends were cut back, 1 base at V and 5 bases at J, with 17 bases in the middle. CDR3 nucleotide sequence: TGTGCCAGTAGTATAGTGACCTGGGGGAGGAGGAATGAAAAACTGTTTTTT. Amino acids: CASSIVTWGRRNEKLFF. The whole variable domain, filled in from reference TRBV19 and TRBJ1-4, reads DGGITQSPKYLFRKEGQNVTLSCEQNLNHDAMYWYRQDPGQGLRLIYYSQIVNDFQKGDIAEGYSVSREKKESFPLTVTSAQKNPTAFYLCASSIVTWGRRNEKLFFGSGTQLSVL.

This clone was seen only once. J is TRBJ2-5 and V is TRBV4-3, with TRBD1 as a possible D gene (7 bases). Germline values: CDR1 LGHNA, CDR2 YSLEER. The length of the CDR3 is 14 residues. V gave up 1 base and J gave up 5 bases, with 11 bases separating them. The CDR3 DNA is TGCGCCAGCAGCCAAGGGACAGGAGGGGAGACCCAGTACTTC. This encodes CASSQGTGGETQYF.

The rearrangement joins TRBV7-9 to TRBJ2-7; possibly TRBD1 for D (5 bases). From germline, CDR1 is SEHNR and CDR2 FQNEAQ (reference sequence). The V end lost 1 base, the J end lost 3 bases, and 10 bases lay between the germline ends. This CDR3 comprises 14 residues. CDR3 in DNA: TGTGCCAGCAGCTTAGGTGGGGCATACTACGAGCAGTACTTC. Translating gives CASSLGGAYYEQYF.

This clone showed up just a few times. The genes are TRBV2 and TRBJ1-4; 9 bases align to TRBD1. V lost 6 bases to trimming and J lost 7 bases; unmatched junction nucleotides: 9. Germline V gene sequence: CDR1 SNHLY, CDR2 FYNNEI. The CDR3 is 15 amino acids. The DNA of the CDR3 is TGTGCCAGCAGCGCCGGGACAGGGAGTATTGAAAAACTGTTTTTT. It codes for CASSAGTGSIEKLFF.

J is TRBJ2-7 and V is TRBV25-1; TRBD1 aligns across 7 bases. Unmatched junction bases numbered 7, after V lost 6 bases and J lost 2 bases. Germline V CDR1 and CDR2: MGHDK, SYGVNS. There are 14 residues in the CDR3. The CDR3 DNA reads as TGTGCCAGCAGGGCGACAGGGCCCCCCTACGAGCAGTACTTC. Translating gives CASRATGPPYEQYF.

This sequence joins TRBV18 and TRBJ2-5; 9 bases line up with TRBD1. This CDR3 comprises 15 residues. CDR1 KGHSH and CDR2 LQKENI come from the germline V gene. J gave up 5 bases and V 3 bases, and 7 bases lay outside the gene matches. CDR3 region: CASSPLGQGGETQYF. CDR3 sequence (DNA): TGTGCCAGCTCACCCCTGGGACAGGGAGGGGAGACCCAGTACTTC.

V gene TRBV5-5 combines with J gene TRBJ2-1; D is possibly TRBD1 (6 bases). The ends were cut back, 1 base at V and 10 bases at J, with 15 bases in the middle. Germline values: CDR1 SGHKS, CDR2 YYEKEE (reference sequence). The CDR3 loop spans 14 amino acids. The CDR3 loop is CASSLTTGPSEQFF. The CDR3 bases are TGTGCCAGCAGCTTGACGACAGGACCGTCAGAGCAGTTCTTC.

This clone was found once. V gene TRBV19 combines with J gene TRBJ1-3; TRBD1 matches at 9 bases. CDR1 is LNHDA and CDR2 is SQIVND in the germline V gene (reference sequence). V lost 4 bases and J lost 2; bases outside the gene matches: 3. The CDR3 spans 15 residues. The CDR3 loop is CASSTGQGTGNTIYF. The CDR3 DNA is TGTGCCAGTAGTACGGGACAGGGAACTGGAAACACCATATATTTT.

The chain links TRBV14 to TRBJ1-6; D call uncertain. The germline V and J ends were trimmed by 4 bases and 14 bases, with 15 bases remaining between them. Germline V gene lookup returns CDR1 SGHDN and CDR2 FVKESK. This CDR3 is 13 amino acids long. CDR3: CASSLGFSRTLHF. DNA of the CDR3: TGTGCCAGCAGCCTTGGCTTTTCTCGAACCCTCCACTTT.

The chain joins TRBV18 to TRBJ1-5; 9 bases agree with TRBD1. CDR1 is KGHSH and CDR2 is LQKENI in the germline V gene. The CDR3 totals 15 residues. The V gene end was trimmed by 2 bases and the J gene end by 6 bases; junction bases not matched to a gene: 5. CDR3 loop: CASSPYRGQGQPQHF. The CDR3 region has the DNA TGTGCCAGCTCACCATACAGGGGGCAAGGTCAGCCCCAGCATTTT.

In this sample, this clone turned up once. The V call is TRBV7-7, the J call TRBJ2-1; 10 positions agree with TRBD2. V dropped 5 bases and J dropped 5; count of bases not matched to a gene: 6. CDR1 is SSHAT, CDR2 FNYEAQ, per germline (reference sequence). The CDR3 is 15 residues long. The chain's CDR3 is CASSLSSGGHNEQFF. The CDR3 DNA reads TGTGCCAGCAGCCTCTCTAGCGGGGGACACAATGAGCAGTTCTTC.

The chain links TRBV19 to TRBJ1-4; 7 bases are shared with TRBD1. Germline-derived CDR1 and CDR2 are LNHDA and SQIVND (reference sequence). Trimming removed 5 bases from V and 5 bases from J; junction bases left unmatched: 8. The CDR3 has 15 amino acids. The CDR3 bases are TGTGCCAGTAGTCCCAACAGGGGATCGAATGAAAAACTGTTTTTT. The encoded protein is CASSPNRGSNEKLFF.

The rearrangement links TRBV15 to TRBJ2-5; 8 bases are shared with TRBD2. The CDR3 sequence is 14 residues long. The V gene end was trimmed by 8 bases and the J gene end by 5 bases; junction bases not matched to a gene: 10. Germline V CDR1 and CDR2: LNHNV, YYDKDF (reference sequence). The CDR3 nucleotides are TGTGCCACCCAGGCTGCGGGGGGTATGGAGACCCAGTACTTC. This translates into CATQAAGGMETQYF.

The genes are TRBV5-6 and TRBJ2-5; TRBD1 aligns across 8 bases. The germline CDR1 and CDR2 sequences are SGHDT and YYEEEE. The CDR3 consists of 15 residues. V shed 4 bases, J shed 5 bases, and the junction held 10 bases outside the gene matches. The CDR3 DNA reads as TGTGCCAGCAGCGTGGAGCAGGGGGCAGTCGAGACCCAGTACTTC. This sequence encodes CASSVEQGAVETQYF.